The 13 T cell receptor beta chains below were found in one sample sequenced in a study of blood T cell repertoires in COVID-19. The data were produced by immunoSEQ multiplex PCR, yet TCRdb's version contains in-frame clones alone and is incomplete. Among some 220,000 clones, 84% were seen once, and the ten largest hold 2% to 2.5%. The source material was peripheral blood. These receptors originate from a woman aged 60 to 75 with acute or convalescent COVID-19.

The CDR3 DNA reads as TGTGCCAGCAGCCAAGACCCTCTAGCGGGAGGGGAGCTGTTTTTT. It yields the protein CASSQDPLAGGELFF. This rearrangement joins TRBV4-2 to TRBJ2-2; the match to TRBD2 covers 9 bases. CDR1 is LGHNA, CDR2 YNFKEQ, per germline. The CDR3 is made up of 15 amino acids. The V segment lost 0 bases and the J segment 8 bases; nucleotides outside the gene matches: 4.

This rearrangement joins TRBV3-1 (or the pseudogene TRBV3-2) to TRBJ1-3, with TRBD1 matching 10 bases. The V gene end was trimmed by 4 bases and the J gene end by 4 bases; junction bases not matched to a gene: 7. From germline, CDR1 is LGHDT and CDR2 YNNKEL (reference sequence). The CDR3 runs to 16 residues. CDR3 DNA: TGTGCCAGCAGCCCGGGACAGGGGTGGAGAGGAAACACCATATATTTT. Protein product: CASSPGQGWRGNTIYF.

The chain carries TRBV5-6 and TRBJ2-3; D is ambiguous. The CDR3 contains 12 residues. Trimming removed 2 bases at V and 6 bases at J, with 7 bases between. Per the germline V gene, CDR1 is SGHDT and CDR2 is YYEEEE. CDR3 loop: CASSLIMDTQYF. CDR3 sequence (DNA): TGTGCCAGCAGCTTAATAATGGATACGCAGTATTTT.

A few counts support this clone. V and J are TRBV19 and TRBJ1-1; the D is unclear. The CDR3 contains 11 residues. In germline, CDR1 is LNHDA, CDR2 SQIVND (reference sequence). The V end was cut by 9 bases, the J end by 3 bases, with 8 bases between. This chain's CDR3 is CASRLYTEAFF. DNA of the CDR3: TGTGCCAGCCGACTGTACACTGAAGCTTTCTTT.

The J gene is TRBJ1-5, the V gene TRBV6-2 or TRBV6-3, with 7 bases fitting TRBD1. Germline values: CDR1 MNHEY, CDR2 SVGEGT. This CDR3 is 16 amino acids long. V dropped 4 bases and J dropped 5; count of bases not matched to a gene: 11. The DNA for the CDR3 is TGTGCCAGCAGTTCGGCTGAGGGCAGGGGGTATCAGCCCCAGCATTTT. Protein sequence: CASSSAEGRGYQPQHF.

The chain has TRBV2 and TRBJ1-2; 7 nucleotides agree with TRBD1. From germline, CDR1 is SNHLY and CDR2 FYNNEI. The CDR3 consists of 16 residues. V trimming: 0 bases; J trimming: 7 bases; junction bases outside the gene matches: 11. The CDR3 sequence is CASSEALRQGMGGYTF. Here the CDR3 DNA reads TGTGCCAGCAGTGAAGCGCTTAGACAGGGAATGGGTGGCTACACCTTC.

This clone was seen more than once but under ten times. J is TRBJ1-2 and V is TRBV5-5; no definite D call. This CDR3 has 13 residues. Trimming took 3 bases from V and 8 from J, leaving 14 bases between them. Germline V gene data show CDR1 as SGHKS and CDR2 as YYEKEE (reference sequence). The CDR3 protein is CASSSSSSVGYTF. The CDR3 nucleotides are TGTGCCAGCAGCTCCTCTTCCTCGGTCGGCTACACCTTC.

This chain links TRBV18 with TRBJ1-1, with D perhaps matching TRBD1 (5 bases). This CDR3 spans 15 amino acids. Deletions cut 4 bases from V and 2 bases from J, with 14 bases between. Germline CDR1 is KGHSH and CDR2 is LQKENI. The CDR3 here is CASSRDWGENTEAFF. Here the CDR3 DNA reads TGTGCCAGCTCACGAGATTGGGGGGAAAACACTGAAGCTTTCTTT.

V is TRBV5-1 and J is TRBJ1-3; TRBD1 might be the D (5 bases). V was pared by 3 bases and J by 0 bases, with 13 bases between. The length of the CDR3 is 16 residues. CDR1 is SGHRS, CDR2 YFSETQ, per germline. In nucleotides, the CDR3 is TGCGCCAGCAGCTCGGGACTCTTAAGCTCTGGAAACACCATATATTTT. Its protein product is CASSSGLLSSGNTIYF.

This chain uses TRBV9 with TRBJ1-6, with 9 positions matching TRBD1. After removal of 4 bases from V and 10 bases from J, the junction contained 6 bases not matched to a gene. The germline CDR1 and CDR2 sequences are SGDLS and YYNGEE. The CDR3 consists of 14 residues. Here the CDR3 reads CASSTQGARSPLHF. The CDR3 coding sequence is TGTGCCAGCAGCACACAGGGGGCGCGGTCACCCCTCCACTTT.

The chain combines TRBV2 with TRBJ1-4; 7 bases fit TRBD1. Trimming at V came to 6 bases and at J to 3 bases, leaving 7 bases not matched to a gene. There are 15 residues in the CDR3. CDR1 is SNHLY, CDR2 FYNNEI, per germline. CDR3 sequence: CASSRRGIPNEKLFF. The CDR3 DNA is TGTGCCAGCAGCCGCAGGGGGATACCTAATGAAAAACTGTTTTTT. Combining the CDR3 with reference TRBV2 and TRBJ1-4 gives the whole variable domain EPEVTQTPSHQVTQMGQEVILRCVPISNHLYFYWYRQILGQKVEFLVSFYNNEISEKSEIFDDQFSVERPDGSNFTLKIRSTKLEDSAMYFCASSRRGIPNEKLFFGSGTQLSVL.

The V call is TRBV6-2 or TRBV6-3, the J call TRBJ1-1; D might be TRBD1 (5 bases). Germline-derived CDR1 and CDR2 are MNHEY and SVGEGT. The CDR3 has 15 residues. V lost 1 base and J lost 1, with 10 bases in between. The CDR3 region has the DNA TGTGCCAGCAGTTACTTGCGACAGTCGAACACTGAAGCTTTCTTT. This translates into CASSYLRQSNTEAFF.

The chain combines TRBV7-8 with TRBJ2-5, with D tentatively TRBD2 (6 bases). The ends were cut back, 5 bases at V and 7 bases at J, with 14 bases in the middle. Germline assignment: CDR1 SGHVS and CDR2 FQNEAQ. This CDR3 has 13 residues. CDR3 amino acids: CASSPDYSRTQYF. CDR3 nucleotides: TGTGCCAGCAGCCCGGACTACTCCCGGACCCAGTACTTC.